This is a list of T cell receptor beta chains from one sample in a study of CD8 T cells in Susac syndrome. Via MiXCR, TCRdb re-called the immunoSEQ multiplex PCR reads, giving one row per CDR3 protein. The data show roughly 200,000 distinct CDR3 sequences, approximately 94% seen once. The sequenced sample consisted of CD4+ T cells from PBMCs. Receptors were obtained from a human donor with Susac syndrome. CDR3s leave out the opening cysteine and the closing phenylalanine or tryptophan. Each record gives: V gene, J gene, CDR3 length, CDR3 protein.

>TRBV15|TRBJ1-1|12
ATSRDVGTTEAF
>TRBV7-9|TRBJ2-3|12
ASRTQGSTDTQY
>TRBV5-4|TRBJ2-7|12
ASSLVQARDEQY
>TRBV4-2|TRBJ2-3|15
ASSLQIAGVPTDTQY
>TRBV7-6|TRBJ1-6|16
ASSLAPSTSSYNSPLH
>TRBV2|TRBJ2-3|10
AAGVARDTQY
>TRBV7-3|TRBJ2-1|12
ASSSSLAGNEQF
>TRBV27|TRBJ2-5|14
ASSPGLVPGLGTQY
>TRBV20-1|TRBJ1-6|12
SARAWVNNSPLH
>TRBV16|TRBJ1-6|10
ASSLKGSPLH
>TRBV20-1|TRBJ2-7|13
SARDGGALTYEQY
>TRBV9|TRBJ2-3|9
ASSVEDTQY
>TRBV20-1|TRBJ2-7|12
SALDRGFSYEQY
>TRBV29-1|TRBJ1-4|10
SVVVASEKLF
>TRBV10-1|TRBJ1-1|11
ASSEGRDTEAF
>TRBV29-1|TRBJ1-2|12
SARRTGLNYGYT
>TRBV9|TRBJ2-5|13
ASSVDAGVLETQY
>TRBV5-6|TRBJ2-1|15
ASSPDAGGRRTDEQF
>TRBV5-1|TRBJ2-2|14
ASSLRGGSDTGELF
>TRBV12-3/TRBV12-4|TRBJ1-1|14
ASRGRASRPNTEAF
>TRBV25-1|TRBJ1-1|10
ASSEGNTEAF
>TRBV11-2|TRBJ1-5|12
ASSLERGNQPQH
>TRBV20-1|TRBJ1-2|13
SARGTGGADYGYT
>TRBV14|TRBJ2-1|14
ASSPLILLNNNEQF
>TRBV19|TRBJ1-4|13
ASSNPGGDNEKLF
>TRBV4-3|TRBJ2-2|12
ASSPAWNTGELF
>TRBV3-1|TRBJ2-7|12
ASSQVTGGYEQY
>TRBV9|TRBJ2-3|15
ASSVEGVGGNTDTQY
>TRBV4-1|TRBJ2-1|14
ASSQSGGGGRNEQF
>TRBV3-1|TRBJ1-1|12
ASSLWTSNTEAF